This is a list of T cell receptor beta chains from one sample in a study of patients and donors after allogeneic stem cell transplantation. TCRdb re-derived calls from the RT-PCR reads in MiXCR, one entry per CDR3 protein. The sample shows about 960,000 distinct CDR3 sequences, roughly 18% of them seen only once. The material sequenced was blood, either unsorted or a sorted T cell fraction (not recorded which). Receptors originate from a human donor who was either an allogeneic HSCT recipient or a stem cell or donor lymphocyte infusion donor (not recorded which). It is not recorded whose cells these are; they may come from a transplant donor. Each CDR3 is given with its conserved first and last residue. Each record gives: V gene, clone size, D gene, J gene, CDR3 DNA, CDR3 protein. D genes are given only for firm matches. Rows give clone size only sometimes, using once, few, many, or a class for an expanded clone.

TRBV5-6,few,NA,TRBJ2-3,TGTGCCAGCAGCTTGGCCAGGGTGGATACGCAGTATTTT,CASSLARVDTQYF
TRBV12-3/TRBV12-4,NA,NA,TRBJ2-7,TGTGCCAGCCATACTGGGAGGGGGCATTCCGAGCAGTACTTC,CASHTGRGHSEQYF
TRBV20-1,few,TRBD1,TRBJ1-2,TGCAGTGCTATGACAGGGGATCGTTCTGGCTACACCTTC,CSAMTGDRSGYTF
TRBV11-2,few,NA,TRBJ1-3,TGTGCCAGCGGATCCAATTGGCAGTCAGGAAACACCATATATTTT,CASGSNWQSGNTIYF
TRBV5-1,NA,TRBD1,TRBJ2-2,TGCGCCAGCAGCGCATCCGGGACAGCGAACACCGGGGAGCTGTTTTTT,CASSASGTANTGELFF
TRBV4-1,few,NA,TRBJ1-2,TGCGCCAGCAGCCAAGGGGTAAGAGGGCTGCGGGGCTACACCTTC,CASSQGVRGLRGYTF
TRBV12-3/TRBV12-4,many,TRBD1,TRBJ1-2,TGTGCCAGCAGTTTCTTACAGGGGGCTTTTGGCTACACCTTC,CASSFLQGAFGYTF
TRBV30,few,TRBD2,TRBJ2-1,TGTGCTTTAGCGGGAGGCCACAATGAGCAGTTCTTC,CALAGGHNEQFF
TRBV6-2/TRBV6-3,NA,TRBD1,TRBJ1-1,TGTGCCAGCATCCGAGGAGGGGGCGGACAAACATTTGGCATGAACACTGAAGCTTTCTTT,CASIRGGGGQTFGMNTEAFF
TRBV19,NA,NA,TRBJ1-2,TGTGCCAGTAGTCTTCGGACAGACAGTAACTATGGCTACACCTTC,CASSLRTDSNYGYTF
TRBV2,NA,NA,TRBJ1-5,TGTGCCAGCAGTGTTCAGCCACAGCCCCAGCATTTT,CASSVQPQPQHF
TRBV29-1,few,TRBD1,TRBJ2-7,TGCAGCGTAGCCTCCGGGACAGGGATCTACGAGCAGTACTTC,CSVASGTGIYEQYF
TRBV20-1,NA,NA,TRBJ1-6,TGCAGTGCTAGGAGAGAGGGAAGTTCACCCCTCCACTTT,CSARREGSSPLHF
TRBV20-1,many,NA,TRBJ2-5,TGCAGTGCTAGAGATCTCGCAGGGAAGGGAGAGACCCAGTACTTC,CSARDLAGKGETQYF